These T cell receptor beta chains were read from a single sample in a study of tumor-infiltrating lymphocytes in localized non-small cell lung cancer. TCRdb's copy holds only in-frame clones and misses some; the assay was immunoSEQ multiplex PCR. Of roughly 5,800 clones detected, 65% to 85% appear once; the ten largest clones hold 9% to 10%. The sequenced material came from lung tumor tissue. These receptors all stem from a human donor with non-small cell lung cancer. CDR3s include the opening cysteine and the closing phenylalanine or tryptophan. The D gene is left open where the match is weak. A row's size may be missing; if present it is once, few, many or a size class.

v_gene	abundance	j_gene	d_gene	CDR3nt	CDR3aa
TRBV7-9	NA	TRBJ2-2	NA	TGTGCCAGCAGCTTACGACACGTAGGGGAGCTGTTTTTT	CASSLRHVGELFF
TRBV7-2	NA	TRBJ1-3	NA	TGTGCCAGCAGCTTAATCTTCGGTACGGACTCTGGAAACACCATATATTTT	CASSLIFGTDSGNTIYF
TRBV7-6	NA	TRBJ2-1	NA	TGTGCCAGCAGCTTAGCTCAGGGCACTGAGCAGTTCTTC	CASSLAQGTEQFF
TRBV5-1	NA	TRBJ2-1	NA	TGCGCCAGCAGCTTCGGAGGGCTCGATGAGCAGTTCTTC	CASSFGGLDEQFF
TRBV10-3	NA	TRBJ1-5	NA	TGTGCCATCAGATCAGGGGCGGCTCAGCCCCAGCATTTT	CAIRSGAAQPQHF
TRBV30	NA	TRBJ1-1	NA	TGTGCCTGGAGTGTTACGACCTGGGAAGCTTTCTTT	CAWSVTTWEAFF
TRBV7-6	once	TRBJ1-2	NA	TGTGCCAGCAGCTTAACGACCAGGGGCGCCTATGGCTACACCTTC	CASSLTTRGAYGYTF
TRBV6-1	NA	TRBJ1-5	TRBD1	TGTGCCAGCAACCCGACAGGGGGCAATCAGCCCCAGCATTTT	CASNPTGGNQPQHF
TRBV5-5	NA	TRBJ2-3	TRBD2	TGTGCCAGCAGCCAAACTAGCGGGGGTCGGGCAGATACGCAGTATTTT	CASSQTSGGRADTQYF
TRBV11-2	NA	TRBJ2-2	NA	TGTGCCAGCAGCAGAAACATAGGGACGAACACCGGGGAGCTGTTTTTT	CASSRNIGTNTGELFF
TRBV19	NA	TRBJ2-7	TRBD1	TGTGCCAGTAGTATGACCGGGACAGGCTACGAGCAGTACTTC	CASSMTGTGYEQYF
TRBV7-2	few	TRBJ1-5	NA	TGTGCCAGCAGCTTAGTAGGGGATAGCAATCAGCCCCAGCATTTT	CASSLVGDSNQPQHF
TRBV13	large	TRBJ2-1	TRBD1	TGTGCCAGCAGCCCGAGAGACAGAGGGGGCCTCTCCTACAATGAGCAGTTCTTC	CASSPRDRGGLSYNEQFF
TRBV4-3	NA	TRBJ1-2	NA	TGCGCCAGCAGCCAAGACGGGACACGGGCTAACTATGGCTACACCTTC	CASSQDGTRANYGYTF
TRBV19	NA	TRBJ1-1	TRBD1	TGTGCCAGTAGTGGACAGGGGGGCACTGAAGCTTTCTTT	CASSGQGGTEAFF
TRBV5-1	NA	TRBJ2-5	NA	TGCGCCAGCAGCCTCTACCCACCCGGGGCCCCGGGGGAGACCCAGTACTTC	CASSLYPPGAPGETQYF
TRBV11-3	NA	TRBJ2-1	NA	TGTGCCAGCAGCTCCCCCTCCCGGGGCGGCAATGAGCAGTTCTTC	CASSSPSRGGNEQFF
TRBV15	NA	TRBJ1-5	NA	TGTGCCACCAGCAGGGGGGGGAATTTTCAGCCCCAGCATTTT	CATSRGGNFQPQHF
TRBV29-1	NA	TRBJ1-2	NA	TGCAGCGTTGAGGGGTCGGGGGGCGGCTACACCTTC	CSVEGSGGGYTF
TRBV5-6	NA	TRBJ2-2	NA	TGTGCCAGCAGCTCTGGGTGGCCGGATACCGGGGAGCTGTTTTTT	CASSSGWPDTGELFF
TRBV6-6	NA	TRBJ1-5	NA	TGTGCCAGCAGTTACGCCCGATTTGGGAATCAGCCCCAGCATTTT	CASSYARFGNQPQHF
TRBV11-3	NA	TRBJ2-2	NA	TGTGCCAGCAGCTTAGACGGGACCGGGGAGCTGTTTTTT	CASSLDGTGELFF
TRBV18	NA	TRBJ1-5	NA	TGTGCCAGCTCTCTCCTGGGGATCAAGGAAAATCAGCCCCAGCATTTT	CASSLLGIKENQPQHF
TRBV5-1	NA	TRBJ2-1	NA	TGCGCCAGCAGCTTGGAGTGGTCCTACAATGAGCAGTTCTTC	CASSLEWSYNEQFF
TRBV6-5	NA	TRBJ1-2	TRBD1	TGTGCCAGCAGCCCTACAGGGGGCGTTGGCTACACCTTC	CASSPTGGVGYTF
TRBV6-5	once	TRBJ1-1	NA	TGTGCCAGCAGTTTGGGCAGGGAGGCGGCTTTCTTT	CASSLGREAAFF
TRBV27	NA	TRBJ1-5	NA	TGTGCCAGCAGCCACCGTGGAGGCAGCAATCAGCCCCAGCATTTT	CASSHRGGSNQPQHF
TRBV5-1	NA	TRBJ2-7	TRBD1	TGCGCCAGCAGCTTGGTAGGGACAGGGGACCCCTACGAGCAGTACTTC	CASSLVGTGDPYEQYF
TRBV11-3	NA	TRBJ2-2	NA	TGTGCCAGCAGCTTAGGAGGGCCGGGCACCGGGGAGCTGTTTTTT	CASSLGGPGTGELFF
TRBV28	NA	TRBJ2-7	NA	TGTGCCAGCAGTCCTTGGACCCTCTCCTACGAGCAGTACTTC	CASSPWTLSYEQYF
TRBV7-8	NA	TRBJ2-1	TRBD1	TGTGCCAGCAGCTCGGGACAGCCCTACAATGAGCAGTTCTTC	CASSSGQPYNEQFF
TRBV18	NA	TRBJ1-4	TRBD1	TGTGCCAGCTCGGTCATGGGACAGCATAATGAAAAACTGTTTTTT	CASSVMGQHNEKLFF
TRBV20-1	NA	TRBJ1-4	NA	TGCAGTGCTAGGTTGTCGGAAAAACTGTTTTTT	CSARLSEKLFF
TRBV5-4	few	TRBJ2-1	NA	TGTGCCAGCAGCTTGGATCTCTACAATGAGCAGTTCTTC	CASSLDLYNEQFF
TRBV6-5	once	TRBJ1-5	NA	TGTGCCAGCAGCCCCGAGTTGAACCCAAAGGAGCCCCAGCATTTT	CASSPELNPKEPQHF
TRBV4-3	NA	TRBJ2-1	NA	TGCGCCAGCAGCCAGCGGACCGGGTCCTACAATGAGCAGTTCTTC	CASSQRTGSYNEQFF
TRBV5-6	NA	TRBJ2-7	TRBD1	TGTGCCAGCAGCTTGCCAACGACAGGGTTCTACGAGCAGTACTTC	CASSLPTTGFYEQYF
TRBV30	few	TRBJ2-7	TRBD1	TGTGCTTGCACAGGGGGATGGTTCGAGCAGTACTTC	CACTGGWFEQYF
TRBV29-1	NA	TRBJ2-2	TRBD1	TGCAGCGTTGAAGATCGGACAGGGGGGAACACCGGGGAGCTGTTTTTT	CSVEDRTGGNTGELFF
TRBV6-5	NA	TRBJ1-2	TRBD1	TGTGCCAGCAGTCGGGACAGCGGGAACGGCTACACCTTC	CASSRDSGNGYTF